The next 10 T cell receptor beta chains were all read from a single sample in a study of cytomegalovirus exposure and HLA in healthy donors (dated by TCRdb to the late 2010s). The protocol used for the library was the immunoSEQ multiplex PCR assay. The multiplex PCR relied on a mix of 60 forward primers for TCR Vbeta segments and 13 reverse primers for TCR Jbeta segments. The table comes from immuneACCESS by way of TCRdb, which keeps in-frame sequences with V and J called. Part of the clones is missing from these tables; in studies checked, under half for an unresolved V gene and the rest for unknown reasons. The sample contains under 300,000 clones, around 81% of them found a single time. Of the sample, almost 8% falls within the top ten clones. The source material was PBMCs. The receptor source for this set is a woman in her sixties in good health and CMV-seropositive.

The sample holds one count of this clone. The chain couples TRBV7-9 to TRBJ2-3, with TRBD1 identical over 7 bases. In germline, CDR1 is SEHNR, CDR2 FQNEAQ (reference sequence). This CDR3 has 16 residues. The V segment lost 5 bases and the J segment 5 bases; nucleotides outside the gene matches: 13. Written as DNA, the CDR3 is TGTGCCAGCAGCCCCCGGGCGCAGGGGGTCGGAGATACGCAGTATTTT. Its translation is CASSPRAQGVGDTQYF.

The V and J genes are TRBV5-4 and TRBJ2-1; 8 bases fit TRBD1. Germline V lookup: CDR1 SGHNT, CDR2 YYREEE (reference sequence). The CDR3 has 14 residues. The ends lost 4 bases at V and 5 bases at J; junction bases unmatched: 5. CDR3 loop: CASSPGTGNNEQFF. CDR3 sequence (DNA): TGTGCCAGCAGCCCCGGGACAGGAAACAATGAGCAGTTCTTC.

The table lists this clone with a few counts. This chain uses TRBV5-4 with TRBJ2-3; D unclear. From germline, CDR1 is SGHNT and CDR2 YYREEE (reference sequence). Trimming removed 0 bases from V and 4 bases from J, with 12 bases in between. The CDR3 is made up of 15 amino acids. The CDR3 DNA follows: TGTGCCAGCAGCTTGGAAGCCACCTCTGCAGATACGCAGTATTTT. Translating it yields CASSLEATSADTQYF.

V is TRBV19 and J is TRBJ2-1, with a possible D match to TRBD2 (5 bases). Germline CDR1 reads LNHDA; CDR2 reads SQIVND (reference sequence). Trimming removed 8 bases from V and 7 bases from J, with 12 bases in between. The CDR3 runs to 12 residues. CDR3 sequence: CASGEIGNEQFF. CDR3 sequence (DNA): TGTGCCAGTGGGGAGATCGGGAATGAGCAGTTCTTC.

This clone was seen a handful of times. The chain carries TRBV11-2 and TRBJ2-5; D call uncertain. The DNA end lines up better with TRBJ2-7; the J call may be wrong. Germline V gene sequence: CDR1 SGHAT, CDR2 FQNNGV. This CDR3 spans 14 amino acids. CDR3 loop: CASSPRRVAYEQYF. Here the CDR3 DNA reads TGTGCCAGCAGCCCCCGCCGGGTGGCCTACGAGCAGTACTTC.

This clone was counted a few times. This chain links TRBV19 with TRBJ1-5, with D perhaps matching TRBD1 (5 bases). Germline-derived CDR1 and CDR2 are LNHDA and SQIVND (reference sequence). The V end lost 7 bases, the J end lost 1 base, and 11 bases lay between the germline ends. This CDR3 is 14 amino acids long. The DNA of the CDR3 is TGTGCCAGTAACGGACCAGGGAGCAATCAGCCCCAGCATTTT. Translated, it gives CASNGPGSNQPQHF.

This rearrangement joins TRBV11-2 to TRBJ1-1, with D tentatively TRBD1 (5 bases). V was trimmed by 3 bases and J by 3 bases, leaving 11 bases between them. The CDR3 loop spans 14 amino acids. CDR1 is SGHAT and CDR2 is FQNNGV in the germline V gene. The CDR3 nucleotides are TGTGCCAGCAGCTTGATGGGGCTTTACACTGAAGCTTTCTTT. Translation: CASSLMGLYTEAFF.

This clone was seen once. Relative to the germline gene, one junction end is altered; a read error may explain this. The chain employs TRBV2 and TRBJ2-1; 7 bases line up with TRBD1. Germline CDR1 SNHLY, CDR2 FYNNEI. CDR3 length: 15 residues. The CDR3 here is CASQRPGQSSNEQFF. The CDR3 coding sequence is TGTGCCAGCCAGCGTCCGGGACAGTCCTCCAATGAGCAGTTCTTC.

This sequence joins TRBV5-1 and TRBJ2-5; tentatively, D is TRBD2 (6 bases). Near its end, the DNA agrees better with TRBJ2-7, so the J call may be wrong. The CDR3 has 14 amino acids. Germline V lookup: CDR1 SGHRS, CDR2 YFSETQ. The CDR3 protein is CASSLGSGPYEQYF. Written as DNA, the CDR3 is TGCGCCAGCAGCTTGGGGAGCGGGCCCTACGAGCAGTACTTC.

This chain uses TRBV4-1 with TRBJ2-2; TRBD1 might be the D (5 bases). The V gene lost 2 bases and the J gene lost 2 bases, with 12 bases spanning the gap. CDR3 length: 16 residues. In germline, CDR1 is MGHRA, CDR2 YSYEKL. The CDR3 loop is CASSQPQDRNTGELFF. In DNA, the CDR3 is TGCGCCAGCAGCCAACCCCAAGACAGAAACACCGGGGAGCTGTTTTTT.